This T cell receptor beta chain was profiled in a study of T cells in Graves' hyperthyroidism and ophthalmopathy. Using RNA transcripts as the source, TCR beta CDR3 regions were amplified. Using the HTBI primer set, a first-round RT-PCR was run on the TCR CDR3. TCRdb processed the multiplex PCR reads anew with MiXCR; each CDR3 protein has one entry. In the table there are roughly 290,000 distinct CDR3 sequences, around 15% of which are singletons. The CDR3 spans 16 residues. The J segment lost 10 bases and the V segment lost 6 bases, leaving 20 bases of the junction unmatched. The germline CDR1 and CDR2 sequences are LNHDA and SQIVND (reference sequence). Patients with uncontrolled infections, other autoimmune diseases, pregnancy or lactation were excluded. Study-wide points: Onset of ophthalmopathy came a median approximately 6.9 months after the model predicted it.

This clonotype has only a few counts. Its antigen is unidentified. V and J are TRBV19 and TRBJ1-2; 7 bases fit TRBD1. The sequenced sample was blood. The clonotype was recovered from a woman between 35 and 50 years old with Graves' hyperthyroidism. The CDR3 DNA reads as TGTGCCAGTAGGTCTAAATCCGGGACAGTGTTTTCCCACTACACCTTC. It encodes CASRSKSGTVFSHYTF.